One T cell receptor (beta chain) is described in this entry. These data are taken from a study of blood T cells in healthy people across ages. For the second PCR, which ran for about 7 to 12 cycles, a sample-barcoded 5' primer and a J-beta primer mix were used. TCRdb re-analysed the 5' RACE reads in MiXCR, keeping a single row per CDR3 protein. The sample lists around 1.5 million distinct CDR3 sequences, almost 60% occurring once. Germline values: CDR1 DFQATT, CDR2 SNEGSKA (reference sequence). The CDR3 totals 15 residues. Unmatched junction bases numbered 7, after V lost 5 bases and J lost 0 bases. This clonotype was sampled from a man between 18 and 29 years old in good health. Sequencing was done on a sample of blood. V and J are TRBV20-1 and TRBJ2-1; 7 nucleotides agree with TRBD2. The CDR3 sequence: CSAQTSCSSYNEQFF. The CDR3 DNA follows: TGCAGTGCTCAGACTAGCTGTAGCTCCTACAATGAGCAGTTCTTC.